The following is a T cell receptor beta chain sequence with its context. The data originate from a study of blood T cell repertoires in COVID-19. Study summary: Collection of acute and convalescent COVID-19 samples took place in the United States, Italy and Spain.

In the study's own analysis: Amplified reference gene primers provided the basis for estimating nucleated cell counts. The repertoire was sequenced with immunoSEQ multiplex PCR; TCRdb's copy has only in-frame clones and lacks some. That table is the source of V, J and clone size, and D and trimming were worked out from the DNA. The sample comprises approximately 50,000 clones, 79% of which are singletons, and under 30% rests with the top ten. Trimming removed 2 bases from V and 1 base from J, with 16 bases in between. CDR1 and CDR2 (germline): KGHSH, LQKENI. There are 17 residues in the CDR3. Material for sequencing was peripheral blood. The source is a man aged 70-80 years with acute or convalescent COVID-19. This sequence joins TRBV18 and TRBJ2-3; D is perhaps TRBD2 (7 bases). CDR3 region: CASSPSSPGGRTDTQYF. The CDR3 nucleotides are TGTGCCAGCTCACCATCTTCTCCGGGGGGCCGCACAGATACGCAGTATTTT.